This entry lists 5 T cell receptor beta chains sequenced from one sample in a study of PD-1 blockade in classical Hodgkin lymphoma. Profiling relied on immunoSEQ multiplex PCR, and the TCRdb table lists in-frame clones only, not all of them. The data show around 19,000 clones, 86% seen once. With no exception, relapse followed autologous stem cell transplantation in all patients, and brentuximab vedotin exposure varied. The sample here was peripheral blood mononuclear cells (PBMCs), taken before the second cycle of nivolumab. Every receptor here comes from a human donor with classical Hodgkin lymphoma.

The chain carries TRBV5-1 and TRBJ2-5; D is unclear. The V end lost 2 bases, the J end lost 3 bases, and 5 bases lay between the germline ends. This CDR3 is 12 amino acids long. The germline CDR1 and CDR2 sequences are SGHRS and YFSETQ. CDR3 in amino acids: CASSLREETQYF. CDR3 nucleotide sequence: TGCGCCAGCAGCTTACGGGAAGAGACCCAGTACTTC.

The V call is TRBV2, the J call TRBJ2-7, with D perhaps matching TRBD1 or TRBD2 (5 bases each). Per germline, CDR1 SNHLY and CDR2 FYNNEI. The length of the CDR3 is 12 residues. V lost 4 bases to trimming and J lost 12 bases, with 16 bases between them. The CDR3 is CASSGEGLSRYF. The CDR3 nucleotides are TGTGCCAGCAGTGGTGAGGGGTTAAGTAGGTACTTC.

The chain has TRBV19 and TRBJ1-1, with a tentative D call TRBD1 (6 bases). The V end was cut by 3 bases, the J end by 4 bases, with 21 bases between. Germline V lookup: CDR1 LNHDA, CDR2 SQIVND (reference sequence). CDR3 length: 17 amino acids. DNA for the CDR3: TGTGCCAGTAGTATTCCGCCGCTCAGGGGAAGGAGCACTGAAGCTTTCTTT. This codes for CASSIPPLRGRSTEAFF.

This clone was seen only once. The V call is TRBV13, the J call TRBJ2-3, with D tentatively TRBD1 or TRBD2 (6 bases each). Between the trimmed V and J ends, which lost 4 bases and 2 bases, there was a span of 13 bases. CDR1 is PRHDT, CDR2 FYEKMQ, per germline (reference sequence). The CDR3 spans 15 residues. For the CDR3, the DNA is TGTGCCAGCAGCTCTGGGGGGCAGTTCACAGATACGCAGTATTTT. Its protein product is CASSSGGQFTDTQYF.

The V call is TRBV6-4, the J call TRBJ1-4; D gene unclear. Germline CDR1 reads MRHNA; CDR2 reads SNTAGT. The germline V and J ends were trimmed by 7 bases and 7 bases, with 10 bases remaining between them. The CDR3 has 12 residues. The CDR3 DNA reads as TGTGCCAGCAACGGGTTCGGTGAAAAACTGTTTTTT. Translation gives CASNGFGEKLFF.